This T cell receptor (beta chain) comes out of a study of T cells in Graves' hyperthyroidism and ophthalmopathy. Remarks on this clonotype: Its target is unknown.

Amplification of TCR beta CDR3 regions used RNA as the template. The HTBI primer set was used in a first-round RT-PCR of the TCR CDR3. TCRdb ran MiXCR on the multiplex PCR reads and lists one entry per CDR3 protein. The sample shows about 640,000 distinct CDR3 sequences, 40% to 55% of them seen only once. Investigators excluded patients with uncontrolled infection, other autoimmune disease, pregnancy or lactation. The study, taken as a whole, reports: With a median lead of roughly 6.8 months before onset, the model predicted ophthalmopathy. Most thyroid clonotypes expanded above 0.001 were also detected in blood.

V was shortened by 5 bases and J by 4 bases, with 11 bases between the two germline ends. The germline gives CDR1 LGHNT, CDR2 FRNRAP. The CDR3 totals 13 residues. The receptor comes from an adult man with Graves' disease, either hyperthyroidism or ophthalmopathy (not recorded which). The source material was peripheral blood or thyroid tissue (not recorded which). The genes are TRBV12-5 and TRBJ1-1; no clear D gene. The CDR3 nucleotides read TGTGCTAGTGGTCTGGCCCGGGGCACTGAAGCTTTCTTT. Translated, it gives CASGLARGTEAFF.